Following are 8 T cell receptor beta chains from one sample sequenced in a study of T-cell reconstitution after alpha-beta-depleted transplantation in children. As it was prepared, the TCRbeta library received unique molecular identifiers. From the PCR reads, TCRdb called clonotypes with MiXCR, one entry per CDR3 protein. The sample lists some 6,000 distinct CDR3 sequences; roughly 17% were seen once. This material consisted of PBMCs, mostly from graft donor cells, taken 60 days after TCRalphabeta/CD19-depleted stem cell transplant. Every receptor here comes from a male patient younger than 18 who had a stem cell transplant for acute myeloid leukemia, so the T cells may come from the graft donor.

This clonotype was detected only a few times. J is TRBJ2-3 and V is TRBV4-3; maybe TRBD2 (5 bases). CDR1 is LGHNA and CDR2 is YSLEER in the germline V gene. The CDR3 totals 13 residues. Trimming took 6 bases from V and 1 from J, leaving 8 bases between them. CDR3 sequence reads: CASRGSGTDTQYF. The CDR3 DNA reads as TGCGCCAGCAGAGGGAGCGGCACAGATACGCAGTATTTT.

This clonotype was seen a few times. The V and J genes are TRBV6-2 or TRBV6-3 and TRBJ2-2; 9 nucleotides align to TRBD1. Germline assignment: CDR1 MNHEY and CDR2 SVGEGT. V lost 5 bases to trimming and J lost 3 bases; unmatched junction nucleotides: 13. The CDR3 is 18 amino acids. This CDR3 is CASSDPGPGTGYTGELFF. The DNA for the CDR3 is TGTGCCAGCAGTGACCCTGGGCCTGGGACAGGGTACACCGGGGAGCTGTTTTTT.

This clonotype was detected a few times. This chain's CDR3 is CSVTMGTDTQYF. CDR3 DNA: TGCAGCGTTACGATGGGCACAGATACGCAGTATTTT. This sequence joins TRBV29-1 and TRBJ2-3, with unresolved D. Per the germline V gene, CDR1 is SQVTM and CDR2 is ANQGSEA. The germline V and J ends were trimmed by 5 bases and 1 base, with 7 bases remaining between them. The CDR3 runs to 12 residues.

This clonotype was seen more than once but under ten times. This chain uses TRBV5-1 with TRBJ1-1; D is unclear. The CDR3 sequence is 13 residues long. The germline V gene encodes CDR1 SGHRS and CDR2 YFSETQ. V lost 6 bases and J lost 1, with 10 bases in between. CDR3 nucleotides: TGCGCCAGCACCTGGGATACGAACACTGAAGCTTTCTTT. Translation: CASTWDTNTEAFF. The whole variable domain, remainder taken from reference TRBV5-1 and TRBJ1-1, is KAGVTQTPRYLIKTRGQQVTLSCSPISGHRSVSWYQQTPGQGLQFLFEYFSETQRNKGNFPGRFSGRQFSNSRSEMNVSTLELGDSALYLCASTWDTNTEAFFGQGTRLTVV.

Within the sample, this clonotype is medium-sized. The chain links TRBV3-1 to TRBJ2-1; no reliable D call. V gave up 2 bases and J gave up 0 bases, with 8 bases separating them. Germline lookup yields CDR1 LGHDT and CDR2 YNNKEL (reference sequence). The CDR3 is made up of 15 amino acids. CDR3 DNA sequence: TGTGCCAGCAGCCAAAGGGCTAGCTCCTACAATGAGCAGTTCTTC. This gives the protein CASSQRASSYNEQFF.

The CDR3 DNA sequence: TGTGCCAGCAGCCAAGTAAGACAGGGCAGCGGATCACCCCTCCACTTT. It encodes CASSQVRQGSGSPLHF. This sequence joins TRBV3-1 and TRBJ1-6, with 7 bases matching TRBD1. The CDR3 has 16 residues. From germline, CDR1 is LGHDT and CDR2 YNNKEL (reference sequence). The V segment lost 1 base and the J segment 10 bases; nucleotides outside the gene matches: 10.

The rearrangement links TRBV5-6 to TRBJ2-7; the match to TRBD1 covers 7 bases. V lost 4 bases and J lost 3; bases outside the gene matches: 4. The CDR3 spans 13 residues. Germline values: CDR1 SGHDT, CDR2 YYEEEE. The CDR3 loop is CASSRGQYYEQYF. The CDR3 nucleotides read TGTGCCAGCAGCCGGGGACAGTACTACGAGCAGTACTTC.

This clonotype was found a few times. The V call is TRBV6-5, the J call TRBJ2-2; D gene ambiguous. Germline V gene data show CDR1 as MNHEY and CDR2 as SVGAGI. Trimming took off 7 bases at V and 5 bases at J, with 8 bases between the two ends. CDR3 length equals 12 residues. The DNA for the CDR3 is TGTGCCAGCAAGTTAGGGACCGGGGAGCTGTTTTTT. It yields the protein CASKLGTGELFF.